This is a list of T cell receptor beta chains from one sample in a study of blood T cell repertoires in COVID-19. Libraries were prepared by immunoSEQ multiplex PCR; TCRdb keeps only in-frame clonotypes and omits some of them. Altogether 150,000 to 200,000 clones are present, roughly 84% being singletons, with the ten largest covering 10% to 15%. The sequenced material came from PBMCs or T cells enriched from blood (not recorded which). The receptors were sampled from a woman in her sixties or seventies who had recovered from COVID-19. CDR3s include the opening cysteine and the closing phenylalanine or tryptophan. A D gene is named only where the DNA matches it firmly. The size field is filled for only some rows; it gives once, few, many or a size class.

CDR3aa | CDR3nt | abundance | len | j_gene | d_gene | v_gene
CAWSVRRHEQYF | TGTGCCTGGAGTGTACGGAGGCACGAGCAGTACTTC | . | 12 | TRBJ2-7 | . | TRBV30
CASTPENTADTQYF | TGTGCCAGCACCCCGGAAAATACAGCAGATACGCAGTATTTT | . | 14 | TRBJ2-3 | . | TRBV7-8
CASSQAGFPEAFF | TGCGCCAGCAGCCAAGCAGGGTTCCCTGAAGCTTTCTTT | . | 13 | TRBJ1-1 | . | TRBV4-1
CASSLYTGNSNQPQHF | TGTGCCAGCAGTTTATACACCGGGAATAGCAATCAGCCCCAGCATTTT | . | 16 | TRBJ1-5 | . | TRBV28
CATSDYRDNEQFF | TGTGCCACCAGTGACTACAGGGACAATGAGCAGTTCTTC | . | 13 | TRBJ2-1 | . | TRBV24-1
CASSGGLRNEKLFF | TGTGCCAGCAGCGGGGGACTGCGGAATGAAAAACTGTTTTTT | . | 14 | TRBJ1-4 | . | TRBV7-9
CASSYTGVNEQFF | TGTGCCAGCAGCTACACAGGGGTCAATGAGCAGTTCTTC | once | 13 | TRBJ2-1 | TRBD1 | TRBV7-9
CASSPLTGGNEKLFF | TGTGCCAGCAGCCCCCTGACGGGGGGGAATGAAAAACTGTTTTTT | . | 15 | TRBJ1-4 | . | TRBV4-2
CASSQGTSGTDNSPLHF | TGCGCCAGCAGCCAAGGGACCTCCGGGACAGACAATTCACCCCTCCACTTT | . | 17 | TRBJ1-6 | TRBD1 | TRBV4-1
CASSSGLGRTNEKLFF | TGTGCCAGCAGTTCTGGCTTAGGCAGGACTAATGAAAAACTGTTTTTT | . | 16 | TRBJ1-4 | . | TRBV27
CASSQVGWTGGAFF | TGCGCCAGCAGCCAAGTGGGGTGGACAGGAGGAGCTTTCTTT | . | 14 | TRBJ1-1 | TRBD1 | TRBV4-1
CASSQVRGIYGYTF | TGCGCCAGCAGCCAAGTAAGGGGTATTTATGGCTACACCTTC | . | 14 | TRBJ1-2 | . | TRBV4-1
CASSLAGSVYGYTF | TGTGCCAGCAGCTTGGCTGGGAGCGTTTATGGCTACACCTTC | . | 14 | TRBJ1-2 | . | TRBV5-8
CASSLVRDGELFF | TGCGCCAGCAGCTTGGTTCGGGACGGGGAGCTGTTTTTT | . | 13 | TRBJ2-2 | . | TRBV5-1
CSVEVGTGVNEQYF | TGCAGCGTTGAAGTCGGGACAGGGGTGAACGAGCAGTACTTC | . | 14 | TRBJ2-7 | TRBD1 | TRBV29-1
CASSLTPGQAAEKLFF | TGTGCCAGCAGCCTAACCCCGGGACAGGCGGCTGAAAAACTGTTTTTT | . | 16 | TRBJ1-4 | TRBD1 | TRBV7-2
CASSQEVGYGYTF | TGCGCCAGCAGCCAAGAGGTCGGCTATGGCTACACCTTC | . | 13 | TRBJ1-2 | . | TRBV4-1
CASSLSRYSNQPQHF | TGTGCCAGCAGTTTGAGTAGATATAGCAATCAGCCCCAGCATTTT | . | 15 | TRBJ1-5 | . | TRBV28
CASSYTPRGHEQFF | TGTGCCAGCAGTTACACTCCCCGCGGGCATGAGCAGTTCTTC | . | 14 | TRBJ2-1 | . | TRBV6-5
CASSHLRGQGEYEQYF | TGCGCCAGCAGCCACCTCAGGGGGCAGGGAGAGTACGAGCAGTACTTC | . | 16 | TRBJ2-7 | TRBD1 | TRBV4-1
CASSESVTSTDTQYF | TGCGCCAGCAGTGAGTCCGTGACTAGCACAGATACGCAGTATTTT | . | 15 | TRBJ2-3 | . | TRBV10-2
CASSTGGTDTQYF | TGTGCCAGCTCAACGGGGGGCACAGATACGCAGTATTTT | . | 13 | TRBJ2-3 | . | TRBV18
CASSLVPLTGGIGYGYTF | TGTGCCAGCAGCTTAGTGCCCCTAACAGGGGGCATAGGGTATGGCTACACCTTC | . | 18 | TRBJ1-2 | TRBD1 | TRBV7-8
CAWSVGTNTIYF | TGTGCCTGGTCCGTTGGCACAAACACCATATATTTT | . | 12 | TRBJ1-3 | . | TRBV19
CASLTGTYGYTF | TGTGCCAGTTTGACAGGGACCTATGGCTACACCTTC | . | 12 | TRBJ1-2 | TRBD1 | TRBV2
CASSPVPSGTAEQFF | TGCGCCAGCAGCCCGGTGCCTAGCGGGACGGCGGAGCAGTTCTTC | . | 15 | TRBJ2-1 | TRBD2 | TRBV5-1
CAWSKPSYYGYTF | TGTGCCTGGAGTAAACCTAGTTACTATGGCTACACCTTC | . | 13 | TRBJ1-2 | . | TRBV30
CATPGTGAGELFF | TGTGCTACACCCGGGACAGGGGCCGGGGAGCTGTTTTTT | . | 13 | TRBJ2-2 | TRBD1 | TRBV9
CASSEAGQGGTDTQYF | TGTGCCAGCAGTGAAGCGGGACAGGGTGGCACAGATACGCAGTATTTT | few | 16 | TRBJ2-3 | TRBD1 | TRBV2
CASSLDRSYGYTF | TGTGCCAGCAGTTTAGACAGGTCCTATGGCTACACCTTC | . | 13 | TRBJ1-2 | . | TRBV12-3/TRBV12-4
CASSTYPRGVWDRSITEAFF | TGTGCCAGCAGCACCTACCCAAGGGGGGTTTGGGACAGGTCAATCACTGAAGCTTTCTTT | . | 20 | TRBJ1-1 | . | TRBV21-1
CASSADPPGNAGELFF | TGTGCCAGCAGCGCCGACCCTCCGGGTAACGCCGGGGAGCTGTTTTTT | . | 16 | TRBJ2-2 | . | TRBV7-3
CSGRGGGNTEAFF | TGCAGCGGCAGGGGAGGGGGGAACACTGAAGCTTTCTTT | . | 13 | TRBJ1-1 | . | TRBV29-1